Shown below are 10 T cell receptor beta chains from a single sample sequenced in a study of T cells in localized non-small cell lung cancer. Data came from immunoSEQ multiplex PCR; TCRdb stores just in-frame clones and leaves some out. Counted here are around 140,000 clones, roughly 90% occurring once; the ten biggest clones make up over 1.5%. Sequences were derived from peripheral blood, sampled before any cancer treatment. These TCRs come from a female donor of 60 years or more with stage I lung adenocarcinoma.

This clone appeared once. The chain joins TRBV7-9 to TRBJ2-7; the match to TRBD2 covers 8 bases. CDR3 length equals 14 residues. V lost 5 bases to trimming and J lost 3 bases; unmatched junction nucleotides: 6. CDR1 and CDR2 from the germline V gene are SEHNR and FQNEAQ (reference sequence). The CDR3 sequence is CASSKLAVRYEQYF. The CDR3 nucleotides are TGTGCCAGCAGCAAACTAGCGGTTCGCTACGAGCAGTACTTC.

This clone has only one observation. This rearrangement joins TRBV5-1 to TRBJ1-3, with a possible D match to TRBD1 (5 bases). The germline V gene encodes CDR1 SGHRS and CDR2 YFSETQ. Trimming pared 4 bases from V and 4 bases from J, leaving 15 bases between. CDR3 length: 15 amino acids. CDR3 loop: CASSPLLTDGNTIYF. CDR3 coding DNA: TGCGCCAGCAGCCCGTTGTTGACAGACGGAAACACCATATATTTT. Combining the CDR3 with reference TRBV5-1 and TRBJ1-3 gives the whole variable domain KAGVTQTPRYLIKTRGQQVTLSCSPISGHRSVSWYQQTPGQGLQFLFEYFSETQRNKGNFPGRFSGRQFSNSRSEMNVSTLELGDSALYLCASSPLLTDGNTIYFGEGSWLTVV.

The rearrangement links TRBV5-6 to TRBJ2-1; 11 bases map to TRBD2. Trimming took 5 bases from V and 4 from J; bases not matched to a gene: 5. The CDR3 runs 15 residues. Germline values: CDR1 SGHDT, CDR2 YYEEEE. The CDR3 reads CASRLLAGGYNEQFF. In DNA, the CDR3 is TGTGCCAGCAGGCTCCTAGCGGGAGGTTACAATGAGCAGTTCTTC.

This chain links TRBV5-4 with TRBJ2-1, with 8 positions matching TRBD2. The germline gives CDR1 SGHNT, CDR2 YYREEE (reference sequence). V lost 0 bases and J lost 5; bases outside the gene matches: 10. The CDR3 covers 17 residues. The CDR3 loop reads CASSLVAYGRVNNEQFF. For the CDR3, the DNA is TGTGCCAGCAGCTTGGTCGCATACGGGAGGGTTAACAATGAGCAGTTCTTC.

This rearrangement joins TRBV27 to TRBJ1-2; 9 positions match TRBD1. The length of the CDR3 is 16 residues. Germline V gives CDR1 MNHEY, CDR2 SMNVEV (reference sequence). V gave up 7 bases and J gave up 7 bases; unmatched junction bases: 16. Written as DNA, the CDR3 is TGTGCCAGCACTTATCGACCGGACAGGGGTTTGTTTGGCTACACCTTC. Amino acids: CASTYRPDRGLFGYTF.

The V and J genes are TRBV4-1 and TRBJ1-1; a weak D match, TRBD1 (5 bases). Between the trimmed V and J ends, which lost 1 base and 10 bases, there was a span of 13 bases. Germline loops: CDR1 MGHRA, CDR2 YSYEKL. The CDR3 is made up of 13 amino acids. Here the CDR3 reads CASSQVGSGGAFF. The CDR3 DNA reads as TGCGCCAGCAGCCAAGTAGGCAGCGGGGGAGCTTTCTTT.

The rearrangement joins TRBV27 to TRBJ2-1; TRBD2 might be the D (6 bases). Germline V lookup: CDR1 MNHEY, CDR2 SMNVEV (reference sequence). With 1 base removed from V and 2 bases from J, the gap between germline ends came to 12 bases. There are 16 residues in the CDR3. The DNA of the CDR3 is TGTGCCAGCAGTTTATATCCCGGGAGCACCTACAATGAGCAGTTCTTC. Its translation is CASSLYPGSTYNEQFF.

The chain uses TRBV6-5 and TRBJ2-3; D is possibly TRBD1 (5 bases). V lost 3 bases and J 0 bases, leaving 7 bases between the germline ends. From germline, CDR1 is MNHEY and CDR2 SVGAGI. CDR3 length: 14 amino acids. In DNA form, the CDR3 reads TGTGCCAGCAGTTATACAGGAAGCACAGATACGCAGTATTTT. Residues: CASSYTGSTDTQYF.

This clone was recorded only once. The rearrangement links TRBV5-1 to TRBJ2-1; D unresolved. Looked up from germline, CDR1 is SGHRS and CDR2 is YFSETQ. The V gene lost 0 bases and the J gene lost 12 bases, with 7 bases spanning the gap. This CDR3 is 11 amino acids long. DNA for the CDR3: TGCGCCAGCAGCTTGGGTACTTGGCAGTTCTTC. This codes for CASSLGTWQFF.

V is TRBV10-2 and J is TRBJ2-3; no reliable D call. The CDR3 contains 12 residues. V lost 8 bases and J lost 3, with 9 bases in between. Germline V gives CDR1 WSHSY, CDR2 SAAADI. As DNA, the CDR3 is TGCGCCAGCTCCGAAGTAACAGATACGCAGTATTTT. Residues: CASSEVTDTQYF.